This T cell receptor (beta chain) was sequenced during a study of PD-L1 blockade in urothelial cancer. Study information: Blood drawn 3 weeks (second dose) and 6 weeks after treatment start was analyzed. Counts from blood samples showed a median of approximately 150,000 T cells.

Germline loops: CDR1 SGHVS, CDR2 FQNEAQ. V dropped 5 bases and J dropped 0; count of bases not matched to a gene: 4. The CDR3 runs 16 residues. Only in-frame clones appear in the TCRdb table, and some are missing; sequencing was by immunoSEQ multiplex PCR. The sample comprises tens of thousands of clones, around 90% of which are singletons, and around 5% rests with the top ten. All patients carried locally advanced or metastatic urothelial carcinoma. This receptor was taken from a woman aged 65 to 85 with urothelial cancer. This chain uses TRBV7-8 with TRBJ2-1; the match to TRBD2 covers 10 bases. Material: PBMCs, obtained around atezolizumab (anti-PD-L1) treatment. The CDR3: CASSVRLAGSYNEQFF. In DNA, the CDR3 is TGTGCCAGCAGCGTACGACTAGCGGGCTCCTACAATGAGCAGTTCTTC.